This is a list of T cell receptor beta chains from one sample in a study of T cell responses to AZD1222 COVID-19 vaccine. The data were produced by immunoSEQ multiplex PCR, yet TCRdb's version contains in-frame clones alone and is incomplete. In the table there are about 150,000 clones, around 89% of which are singletons. The sample here was peripheral blood, taken on day 0 of MenACWY control vaccination. The receptor source for this set is an adult in good health. CDR3s include the opening cysteine and the closing phenylalanine or tryptophan. Each record gives: D gene, V gene, J gene, clone size, CDR3 protein, CDR3 DNA. A D gene is named only where the DNA matches it firmly. Clone sizes are given selectively: once, few, many, or a class where the clone is expanded.

d_gene: TRBD1; v_gene: TRBV18; j_gene: TRBJ1-3; abundance: NA; CDR3aa: CASSQGQISSGNTIYF; CDR3nt: TGTGCCAGCTCACAGGGACAGATAAGCTCTGGAAACACCATATATTTT
d_gene: TRBD1; v_gene: TRBV4-1; j_gene: TRBJ1-6; abundance: NA; CDR3aa: CASSQDKGTGAYNSPLHF; CDR3nt: TGCGCCAGCAGCCAAGATAAGGGGACAGGGGCTTATAATTCACCCCTCCACTTT
d_gene: TRBD1; v_gene: TRBV7-9; j_gene: TRBJ1-2; abundance: NA; CDR3aa: CASSPRTGGYGYTF; CDR3nt: TGTGCCAGCAGCCCGAGGACAGGGGGTTATGGCTACACCTTC
d_gene: NA; v_gene: TRBV30; j_gene: TRBJ1-4; abundance: once; CDR3aa: CAWNPGEDEKLFF; CDR3nt: TGTGCCTGGAACCCCGGTGAGGATGAAAAACTGTTTTTT
d_gene: NA; v_gene: TRBV27; j_gene: TRBJ2-3; abundance: NA; CDR3aa: CASSLTRGGRDTQYF; CDR3nt: TGTGCCAGCAGTTTAACCCGCGGAGGGAGAGATACGCAGTATTTT
d_gene: NA; v_gene: TRBV5-1; j_gene: TRBJ2-1; abundance: NA; CDR3aa: CASSLVGSTYNEQFF; CDR3nt: TGCGCCAGCAGCTTGGTAGGTTCGACCTACAATGAGCAGTTCTTC
d_gene: TRBD2; v_gene: TRBV7-9; j_gene: TRBJ2-3; abundance: NA; CDR3aa: CASSLGSGRVADTQYF; CDR3nt: TGTGCCAGCAGCTTGGGTAGCGGGAGGGTTGCAGATACGCAGTATTTT
d_gene: NA; v_gene: TRBV11-2; j_gene: TRBJ1-2; abundance: NA; CDR3aa: CASSLPYRTNYGYTF; CDR3nt: TGTGCCAGCAGCTTACCGTACAGGACAAACTATGGCTACACCTTC
d_gene: TRBD2; v_gene: TRBV18; j_gene: TRBJ2-3; abundance: once; CDR3aa: CASSPPSGSSTDTQYF; CDR3nt: TGTGCCAGCTCTCCCCCTAGCGGGTCTAGCACAGATACGCAGTATTTT
d_gene: NA; v_gene: TRBV7-2; j_gene: TRBJ1-5; abundance: NA; CDR3aa: CASRVDTNQPQHF; CDR3nt: TGTGCCAGCAGAGTAGACACAAATCAGCCCCAGCATTTT
d_gene: NA; v_gene: TRBV4-3; j_gene: TRBJ1-1; abundance: NA; CDR3aa: CASSQEHGRDTEAFF; CDR3nt: TGCGCCAGCAGCCAAGAACACGGGAGAGACACTGAAGCTTTCTTT
d_gene: TRBD2; v_gene: TRBV5-4; j_gene: TRBJ2-7; abundance: NA; CDR3aa: CASSSTRLAGGPLQYF; CDR3nt: TGTGCCAGCAGCTCCACACGACTAGCGGGAGGGCCTTTGCAGTACTTC
d_gene: TRBD2; v_gene: TRBV27; j_gene: TRBJ2-1; abundance: NA; CDR3aa: CASSLTTSGENEQFF; CDR3nt: TGTGCCAGCAGCCTTACGACTAGCGGGGAAAATGAGCAGTTCTTC
d_gene: TRBD1; v_gene: TRBV18; j_gene: TRBJ1-6; abundance: NA; CDR3aa: CASSPEGQGSPLHF; CDR3nt: TGTGCCAGCTCACCGGAGGGACAGGGATCACCCCTCCACTTT
d_gene: NA; v_gene: TRBV7-2; j_gene: TRBJ2-7; abundance: NA; CDR3aa: CASSLVPGFYEQYF; CDR3nt: TGTGCCAGCAGCTTAGTTCCGGGATTCTACGAGCAGTACTTC
d_gene: NA; v_gene: TRBV11-3; j_gene: TRBJ2-2; abundance: NA; CDR3aa: CASSLEHTGELFF; CDR3nt: TGTGCCAGCAGCTTAGAACACACCGGGGAGCTGTTTTTT
d_gene: TRBD1; v_gene: TRBV5-4; j_gene: TRBJ1-3; abundance: few; CDR3aa: CASSLGQVGSGNTIYF; CDR3nt: TGTGCCAGCAGCCTGGGACAGGTCGGCTCTGGAAACACCATATATTTT
d_gene: NA; v_gene: TRBV11-3; j_gene: TRBJ1-3; abundance: NA; CDR3aa: CASSFYGAGNTIYF; CDR3nt: TGTGCCAGCAGCTTTTATGGGGCCGGAAACACCATATATTTT
d_gene: NA; v_gene: TRBV7-7; j_gene: TRBJ2-5; abundance: NA; CDR3aa: CASSLMETQYF; CDR3nt: TGTGCTAGCAGCTTAATGGAGACCCAGTACTTC
d_gene: TRBD1; v_gene: TRBV4-2; j_gene: TRBJ1-5; abundance: NA; CDR3aa: CASSLRQGGNQPQHF; CDR3nt: TGTGCCAGCAGCCTACGACAGGGTGGAAATCAGCCCCAGCATTTT
d_gene: NA; v_gene: TRBV11-3; j_gene: TRBJ2-1; abundance: NA; CDR3aa: CASSFNAGGTGNEQFF; CDR3nt: TGTGCCAGCAGCTTTAACGCCGGGGGGACAGGCAATGAGCAGTTCTTC
d_gene: TRBD1; v_gene: TRBV30; j_gene: TRBJ1-5; abundance: NA; CDR3aa: CAWSVDRPGDQPQHF; CDR3nt: TGTGCCTGGAGCGTGGACAGGCCCGGAGATCAGCCCCAGCATTTT
d_gene: TRBD1; v_gene: TRBV18; j_gene: TRBJ2-6; abundance: NA; CDR3aa: CASSPGTGGFSSGANVLTF; CDR3nt: TGTGCCAGCTCACCCGGGACAGGGGGATTCTCCTCTGGGGCCAACGTCCTGACTTTC
d_gene: NA; v_gene: TRBV15; j_gene: TRBJ1-5; abundance: few; CDR3aa: CATSRGSYQPQHF; CDR3nt: TGTGCCACCAGCAGGGGCAGCTATCAGCCCCAGCATTTT
d_gene: NA; v_gene: TRBV6-5; j_gene: TRBJ2-1; abundance: NA; CDR3aa: CASMGQLSYNEQFF; CDR3nt: TGTGCCAGCATGGGTCAGCTCTCCTACAATGAGCAGTTCTTC
d_gene: NA; v_gene: TRBV29-1; j_gene: TRBJ1-1; abundance: once; CDR3aa: CSVLGALNTEAFF; CDR3nt: TGCAGCGTTTTGGGGGCTTTGAACACTGAAGCTTTCTTT
d_gene: NA; v_gene: TRBV24-1; j_gene: TRBJ2-7; abundance: NA; CDR3aa: CATSDPLSLDRPYEQYF; CDR3nt: TGTGCCACCAGTGATCCCCTCTCTCTCGACAGGCCCTACGAGCAGTACTTC
d_gene: TRBD1; v_gene: TRBV15; j_gene: TRBJ2-7; abundance: NA; CDR3aa: CATSRSRTGYEQYF; CDR3nt: TGTGCCACCAGCAGATCCCGGACAGGGTACGAGCAGTACTTC
d_gene: TRBD1; v_gene: TRBV7-2; j_gene: TRBJ1-6; abundance: NA; CDR3aa: CASSFTDRGGSPLHF; CDR3nt: TGTGCCAGCAGCTTTACGGACAGGGGAGGTTCACCCCTCCACTTT
d_gene: NA; v_gene: TRBV11-2; j_gene: TRBJ2-3; abundance: NA; CDR3aa: CASSSRREITDTQYF; CDR3nt: TGTGCCAGCAGCTCCAGACGGGAGATCACAGATACGCAGTATTTT
d_gene: TRBD1; v_gene: TRBV28; j_gene: TRBJ1-5; abundance: few; CDR3aa: CASSLRLTGPVGPQHF; CDR3nt: TGTGCCAGCAGTTTACGCCTGACAGGGCCGGTAGGGCCCCAGCATTTT
d_gene: TRBD1; v_gene: TRBV18; j_gene: TRBJ1-2; abundance: NA; CDR3aa: CASSPGTDHAGGYTF; CDR3nt: TGTGCCAGCTCACCAGGGACAGACCACGCGGGTGGCTACACCTTC
d_gene: TRBD2; v_gene: TRBV5-6; j_gene: TRBJ2-3; abundance: NA; CDR3aa: CASSLASGGDTQYF; CDR3nt: TGTGCCAGCAGCTTGGCTAGCGGGGGAGATACGCAGTATTTT
d_gene: TRBD1; v_gene: TRBV4-3; j_gene: TRBJ2-2; abundance: once; CDR3aa: CASSPTGGRWTGELFF; CDR3nt: TGCGCCAGCAGCCCGACAGGGGGCAGGTGGACCGGGGAGCTGTTTTTT
d_gene: TRBD1; v_gene: TRBV7-2; j_gene: TRBJ1-3; abundance: few; CDR3aa: CASSLTGAQSGNTIYF; CDR3nt: TGTGCCAGCAGCTTGACAGGGGCACAATCTGGAAACACCATATATTTT
d_gene: TRBD1; v_gene: TRBV14; j_gene: TRBJ1-6; abundance: NA; CDR3aa: CASSIYRGPPLHF; CDR3nt: TGTGCCAGCAGTATTTACAGGGGTCCACCCCTCCACTTT
d_gene: NA; v_gene: TRBV6-2/TRBV6-3; j_gene: TRBJ2-7; abundance: NA; CDR3aa: CASSYSYYEQYF; CDR3nt: TGTGCCAGCAGTTACTCATACTACGAGCAGTACTTC
d_gene: NA; v_gene: TRBV7-2; j_gene: TRBJ1-1; abundance: NA; CDR3aa: CASSRQLNPEAFF; CDR3nt: TGTGCCAGCAGCCGGCAGCTCAACCCTGAAGCTTTCTTT
d_gene: TRBD1; v_gene: TRBV6-5; j_gene: TRBJ1-1; abundance: NA; CDR3aa: CASSYALTGGDTEAFF; CDR3nt: TGTGCCAGCAGTTACGCGTTGACAGGGGGCGACACTGAAGCTTTCTTT
d_gene: NA; v_gene: TRBV6-1; j_gene: TRBJ2-5; abundance: NA; CDR3aa: CASSEDVGASSRETQYF; CDR3nt: TGTGCCAGCAGTGAAGATGTAGGGGCCTCAAGTCGGGAGACCCAGTACTTC
d_gene: NA; v_gene: TRBV19; j_gene: TRBJ2-2; abundance: NA; CDR3aa: CASSIRNGELFF; CDR3nt: TGTGCCAGTAGTATAAGGAACGGGGAGCTGTTTTTT
d_gene: NA; v_gene: TRBV7-9; j_gene: TRBJ2-5; abundance: NA; CDR3aa: CASSLPPGEGAETQYF; CDR3nt: TGTGCCAGCAGCCTACCCCCGGGCGAAGGGGCAGAGACCCAGTACTTC
d_gene: NA; v_gene: TRBV6-5; j_gene: TRBJ1-1; abundance: NA; CDR3aa: CASSRAGNTEAFF; CDR3nt: TGTGCCAGCAGCCGAGCCGGGAACACTGAAGCTTTCTTT
d_gene: TRBD2; v_gene: TRBV18; j_gene: TRBJ2-4; abundance: NA; CDR3aa: CASSPGRVDQYF; CDR3nt: TGTGCCAGCTCACCAGGGAGGGTGGATCAGTACTTC
d_gene: NA; v_gene: TRBV6-5; j_gene: TRBJ1-2; abundance: NA; CDR3aa: CASRSTGRYGYTF; CDR3nt: TGTGCCAGCAGGAGCACAGGGCGATATGGCTACACCTTC
d_gene: TRBD1; v_gene: TRBV27; j_gene: TRBJ1-2; abundance: NA; CDR3aa: CASSLGTGLHNYGYTF; CDR3nt: TGTGCCAGCAGTTTGGGGACAGGACTACATAACTATGGCTACACCTTC
d_gene: TRBD1; v_gene: TRBV27; j_gene: TRBJ2-7; abundance: few; CDR3aa: CASSPKGTGITYEQYF; CDR3nt: TGTGCCAGCAGTCCTAAAGGGACAGGGATTACCTACGAGCAGTACTTC
d_gene: NA; v_gene: TRBV28; j_gene: TRBJ2-6; abundance: NA; CDR3aa: CASSPFGGATSGANVLTF; CDR3nt: TGTGCCAGCAGTCCGTTTGGGGGCGCTACAAGCGGGGCCAACGTCCTGACTTTC